This TCR beta chain was sequenced during a study of T cell responses to AZD1222 COVID-19 vaccine. Points from the study as a whole: Regions 160-218 and 743-854 held dominance among vaccine-associated CD4 TCRs, which spanned spike.

Turning to this clone: Its target is unknown.

The CDR3 is 14 residues long. Germline V gene sequence: CDR1 SEHNR, CDR2 FQNEAQ (reference sequence). Trimming left V 5 bases short and J 3 bases short, with 11 bases between. The repertoire was sequenced with immunoSEQ multiplex PCR; TCRdb's copy has only in-frame clones and lacks some. The data contain 110,000 to 150,000 clones, approximately 91% of them singletons. The chain uses TRBV7-9 and TRBJ2-1; D might be TRBD1 (6 bases). This specimen consisted of peripheral blood, obtained 28 days after the second AZD1222 dose. The receptor's source is an adult who received the AZD1222 COVID-19 vaccine. The CDR3 coding sequence is TGTGCCAGCAGCCCAGGGGTTCACTACAATGAGCAGTTCTTC. Its protein is CASSPGVHYNEQFF.